This entry concerns a single T cell receptor (beta chain). What it binds is not known. The sample comes from a study of STAT3 mutations in large granular lymphocyte leukemia. About 40,773 productive templates were obtained per sample on average. Using immunoSEQ multiplex PCR, the repertoire was profiled, and TCRdb retains in-frame clones only, with some absent. The repertoire holds 17,000 or so clones, with approximately 90% as singletons. Notes on the study in general: All newly emerging clones after therapy were STAT3 wild type. Every T-LGLL patient had at least one immunodominant TCRbeta clonotype. Clonal expansion was inferred from other time points because no sample existed at each clone's first appearance.

The receptor was derived from a man aged 60 to 69 with T-cell large granular lymphocyte leukemia. Some clones in this sample may be carry-over from other donors' samples. What was sequenced was peripheral blood mononuclear cells.

As DNA, the CDR3 is TGTGCCAGCAGCGTAAATCCCACCCCCCAGCCCCAGCATTTT. Translating it yields CASSVNPTPQPQHF. The chain carries TRBV9 and TRBJ1-5; D ambiguous. Germline CDR1 reads SGDLS; CDR2 reads YYNGEE. CDR3 length: 14 residues. The V end lost 1 base, the J end lost 7 bases, and 12 bases lay between the germline ends.